The clone carrying this TCR beta chain was observed a few times. The CDR3 is made up of 13 amino acids. The V end lost 10 bases, the J end lost 6 bases, and 16 bases lay between the germline ends. Germline values: CDR1 MDHEN, CDR2 SYDVKM. The data are from a study of blood T cell repertoires in COVID-19. About the study: The United States, Italy and Spain provided the acute and convalescent COVID-19 samples. PBMCs, B-cell-depleted T cells, or T cells provided the cDNA or gDNA that made up the material.

Per the original data handling: Reference gene primer amplification yielded estimated nucleated cell counts. TCRdb's copy holds only in-frame clones and misses some; the assay was immunoSEQ multiplex PCR. V, J and clone size are those of that table, while D and trimming were read from the DNA. The sample lists about 230,000 clones; roughly 84% were seen once. The V gene is TRBV28, the J gene TRBJ1-5, with D perhaps TRBD1 (5 bases). The receptor's source is a woman aged 40-49 years who had recovered from COVID-19. Material: peripheral blood. CDR3 nucleotide sequence: TGTGCCACCCAGGGTCCTGCAGCTCAGCCCCAGCATTTT. Residues: CATQGPAAQPQHF.